Each of the 11 T cell receptor beta chains below was sequenced from the same sample in a study of blood T cell repertoires in COVID-19. Here immunoSEQ multiplex PCR was the method, and the copy in TCRdb shows in-frame clones only, minus some. Of 200,000 to 250,000 clones in the sample, about 88% are singletons; the top ten hold 18%. The sequencing sample was made of peripheral blood. Receptor source: a man between 50 and 59 years old with COVID-19, enrolled during active disease.

This chain connects TRBV6-2 or TRBV6-3 to TRBJ1-5, with D tentatively TRBD1 (6 bases). The CDR3 totals 17 residues. Germline values: CDR1 MNHEY, CDR2 SVGEGT. Trimming removed 6 bases at V and 3 bases at J, with 21 bases between. The CDR3 protein is CASRPGGIGQYNQPQHF. The CDR3 nucleotides read TGTGCCAGCAGACCTGGGGGTATAGGACAGTACAATCAGCCCCAGCATTTT.

The chain carries TRBV3-1 (or the pseudogene TRBV3-2) and TRBJ2-7; D might be TRBD1 (5 bases). Germline CDR1 reads LGHDT; CDR2 reads YNNKEL (reference sequence). This CDR3 contains 14 residues. V was trimmed by 2 bases and J by 7 bases, leaving 15 bases between them. CDR3 nucleotide sequence: TGTGCCAGCAGCCAAAGGCCAACCCCAGGGGAGCAGTACTTC. This gives the protein CASSQRPTPGEQYF.

This clone has ten or more counts. This chain links TRBV7-2 with TRBJ1-2, with D unclear. V lost 1 base and J lost 8, with 8 bases in between. This CDR3 comprises 12 residues. Germline V lookup: CDR1 SGHTA, CDR2 FQGNSA. The CDR3 nucleotides are TGTGCCAGCAGCTTAGATGGCAGAGGCTACACCTTC. This codes for CASSLDGRGYTF.

This clone turned up a few times. The chain is built from TRBV19 and TRBJ1-5; the match to TRBD1 covers 7 bases. V shed 5 bases, J shed 0 bases, and the junction held 10 bases outside the gene matches. The germline gives CDR1 LNHDA, CDR2 SQIVND (reference sequence). The CDR3 contains 17 residues. Written as DNA, the CDR3 is TGTGCCAGTAGTCCCCGGGGGACAGACTATAGCAATCAGCCCCAGCATTTT. As protein: CASSPRGTDYSNQPQHF.

The chain employs TRBV7-9 and TRBJ2-3; D might be TRBD2 (6 bases). CDR3 length equals 18 residues. V dropped 2 bases and J dropped 0 bases, with 18 bases sitting between them. Germline-derived CDR1 and CDR2 are SEHNR and FQNEAQ (reference sequence). The chain's CDR3 is CASSLSRDSTPSTDTQYF. DNA for the CDR3: TGTGCCAGCAGCTTAAGCCGGGACTCCACCCCGAGCACAGATACGCAGTATTTT.

The chain employs TRBV19 and TRBJ2-7; D call uncertain. Deletions cut 3 bases from V and 3 bases from J, with 6 bases between. The CDR3 covers 12 residues. Germline CDR1 is LNHDA and CDR2 is SQIVND (reference sequence). Written as DNA, the CDR3 is TGTGCCAGTAGTATGGTCGGCTACGAGCAGTACTTC. The encoded protein is CASSMVGYEQYF.

The gene calls are TRBV2 and TRBJ2-7; no reliable D call. Trimming shortened V by 6 bases and J by 5 bases, and 8 bases separated the two germline ends. Germline V gene lookup returns CDR1 SNHLY and CDR2 FYNNEI. CDR3 length: 11 amino acids. CDR3: CASSLLNEQYF. The CDR3 bases are TGTGCCAGCAGCCTCTTAAACGAGCAGTACTTC.

This chain uses TRBV6-5 with TRBJ2-1, with D perhaps matching TRBD2 (5 bases). V was shortened by 0 bases and J by 6 bases, with 9 bases between the two germline ends. Looked up from germline, CDR1 is MNHEY and CDR2 is SVGAGI. The CDR3 is 14 amino acids. CDR3: CASSYSRASNEQFF. DNA of the CDR3: TGTGCCAGCAGTTACTCGAGGGCTAGCAATGAGCAGTTCTTC.

The rearrangement uses TRBV7-9 and TRBJ2-2; perhaps TRBD1 as D (5 bases). CDR3 length: 14 residues. Trimming took 4 bases from V and 0 from J, leaving 6 bases between them. Per the germline V gene, CDR1 is SEHNR and CDR2 is FQNEAQ (reference sequence). This CDR3 is CASSSTANTGELFF. The CDR3 nucleotides read TGTGCCAGCAGCTCGACAGCGAACACCGGGGAGCTGTTTTTT.

There are a few counts of this clone. The rearrangement links TRBV23-1 to TRBJ2-7; no clear D gene. TRBV23-1 is treated as an ORF (open reading frame) with a function not yet certain. This CDR3 has 16 amino acids. Between the trimmed V and J ends, which lost 0 bases and 5 bases, there was a span of 17 bases. In DNA form, the CDR3 reads TGCGCCAGCAGTCAATCGGTCTGTCGGTGGTTCGACGAGCAGTACTTC. It specifies CASSQSVCRWFDEQYF.

V and J are TRBV4-2 and TRBJ1-6, with 8 nucleotides matching TRBD1. From germline, CDR1 is LGHNA and CDR2 YNFKEQ. The CDR3 extends over 13 amino acids. Trimming took 5 bases from V and 8 from J; bases not matched to a gene: 2. CDR3 sequence: CASSTGGDSPLHF. The CDR3 nucleotides read TGTGCCAGCAGCACAGGGGGGGATTCACCCCTCCACTTT.